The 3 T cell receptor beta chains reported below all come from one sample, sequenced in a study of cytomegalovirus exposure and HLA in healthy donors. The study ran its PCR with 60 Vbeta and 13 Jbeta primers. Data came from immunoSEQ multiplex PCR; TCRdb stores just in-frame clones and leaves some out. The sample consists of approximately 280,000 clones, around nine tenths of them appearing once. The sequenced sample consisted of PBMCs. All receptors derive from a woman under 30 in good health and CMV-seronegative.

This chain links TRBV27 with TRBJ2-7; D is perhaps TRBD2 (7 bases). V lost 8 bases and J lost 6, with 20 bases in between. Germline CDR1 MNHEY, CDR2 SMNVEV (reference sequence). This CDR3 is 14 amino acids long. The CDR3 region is CASSWGGPGGEQYF. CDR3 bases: TGTGCCAGCTCATGGGGGGGGCCGGGGGGCGAGCAGTACTTC.

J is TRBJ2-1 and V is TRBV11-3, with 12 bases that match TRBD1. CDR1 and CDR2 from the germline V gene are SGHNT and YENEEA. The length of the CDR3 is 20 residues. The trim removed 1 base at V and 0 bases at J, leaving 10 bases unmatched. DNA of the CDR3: TGTGCCAGCAGCTTAGGGGGGGGACAGGGGGCATCAAGCTCCTACAATGAGCAGTTCTTC. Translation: CASSLGGGQGASSSYNEQFF.

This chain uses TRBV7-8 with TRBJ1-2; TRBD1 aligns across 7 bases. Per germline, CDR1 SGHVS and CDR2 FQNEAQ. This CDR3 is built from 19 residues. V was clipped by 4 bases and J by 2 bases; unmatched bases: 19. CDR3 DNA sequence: TGTGCCAGCAGCTCACACAGATGGTCCCAGGACAGGACAAACTATGGCTACACCTTC. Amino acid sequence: CASSSHRWSQDRTNYGYTF.